This TCR beta chain was sequenced in a study of blood T cell repertoires in COVID-19 (dated by TCRdb to the early 2020s). Study-level background: The collaborator samples originated in the United States, Italy and Spain and spanned the acute and convalescent phases of COVID-19. Sample metadata almost always included a de-identified subject ID, COVID-19 status, age in years and sex. The repertoires were released in a freely available public database intended as a resource for research on the immune response to SARS-CoV-2. Where HLA class I and class II types were available, the types were taken from metadata supplied by the sample provider, not from assay-based typing. Samples came from the ongoing ImmuneRACE study (first 160 participants) plus 1,254 subjects from 6 global collaborators. The dataset comprised deeply sampled blood TCRbeta repertoires from subjects exposed to, actively infected with, or recovered from COVID-19. The prospective study material was composed of cDNA or gDNA derived from T cells, B-cell-depleted T cells, or PBMCs.

In regard to this clone: What this receptor recognizes is not known. Nothing much larger sits one base from this clone, and base qualities are not available.

TCRbeta CDR3 regions were amplified from genomic DNA by means of the immunoSEQ Assay, a bias-controlled multiplex PCR. The source study handled its data this way. Within the assay, amplification of reference gene primers was used to estimate how many nucleated cells each sample contained. To quantify the absolute abundance of each unique TCRbeta CDR3 rearrangement, sequence reads were collapsed and filtered. Productive Simpson clonality was computed per sample as the square root of Simpson's diversity index over productive rearrangements. Imported from immuneACCESS, the table was reduced by TCRdb to in-frame sequences with V and J called. These copies leave out some clones; in studies compared against another copy, an unresolved V gene accounts for under half, and the cause of the remainder is not known. The V and J calls and clone size were taken over from that table, and D and trimming were inferred from the DNA. Recorded for this sample are some 240,000 clones; about 80% of them occurred a single time. The top ten hold 3.4% of the sample.

General study outcomes and caveats: How much clinical and demographic metadata was included differed by source and by participant, and the metadata was provided uncurated.

Enrolling through a virtual design, the prospective study's participants ranged in age from roughly 18 to 89 years and lived across 24 United States geographic areas. In the prospective study, participants were assigned to cohorts based on the clinical history participants reported in a screening survey and a study questionnaire. Recovered participants in ImmuneRACE Cohort 3 were defined by two consecutive negative NP/OP PCR tests, clearance by a healthcare professional, or resolution of symptoms. In the prospective study, whole blood, serum and a nasopharyngeal or oropharyngeal swab were collected from each participant by mobile phlebotomists. Participants in the prospective study had the option to provide additional blood draws and questionnaires over an approximately 2-month period. Blood samples from the prospective study were shipped frozen or at room temperature prior to DNA extraction. The material sequenced was PBMCs or T cells enriched from blood (not recorded which). The sequence derives from a man aged 50-59 years who had recovered from COVID-19.

The DNA sequence is TGTGCCAGCAGCTTAGCGCCGGCGGGGGAGCAGTACTTC. The encoded protein is CASSLAPAGEQYF. The chain is encoded by TRBV11-1 joined to TRBJ2-7; 6 matching bases give a weak D call of TRBD2. Taken from the germline V gene (reference sequence), the CDR1 and CDR2 loops are SGHAT and FQDESV. Spanning cysteine to phenylalanine, the CDR3 consists of 13 amino acids. CDR3 DNA is the only sequence kept; it has 39 bases, read in frame from the first base. At the junction V is shortened by 0 bases and J by 7 bases, with 10 bases in between. With the rest looked up from the reference TRBV11-1 and TRBJ2-7 genes rather than sequenced, the full variable domain is EAEVAQSPRYKITEKSQAVAFWCDPISGHATLYWYRQILGQGPELLVQFQDESVVDDSQLPKDRFSAERLKGVDSTLKIQPAELGDSAMYLCASSLAPAGEQYFGPGTRLTVT.